Shown below are 26 T cell receptor beta chains from a single sample sequenced in a study of T-cell reconstitution after alpha-beta-depleted transplantation in children. Preparation of the TCRbeta library involved a method that used unique molecular identifiers. TCRdb reprocessed the PCR reads via MiXCR and lists one record per CDR3 protein. The data show approximately 80,000 distinct CDR3 sequences, 13% to 15% seen once. The sequencing used PBMCs, mostly from graft donor cells, collected 180 days after TCRalphabeta/CD19-depleted stem cell transplant. These receptors were obtained from a male patient between 2 and 10 years old who had a stem cell transplant for acute lymphoblastic leukemia, so the T cells may come from the graft donor.

This clonotype was counted between two and nine times. V and J are TRBV29-1 and TRBJ2-2, with D perhaps matching TRBD2 (6 bases). Germline V gene lookup returns CDR1 SQVTM and CDR2 ANQGSEA. There are 12 residues in the CDR3. V was shortened by 4 bases and J by 5 bases, with 8 bases between the two germline ends. In DNA, the CDR3 is TGCAGCGTTGGGAGGGTAACCGGGGAGCTGTTTTTT. This gives the protein CSVGRVTGELFF.

The chain carries TRBV2 and TRBJ2-3; 7 nucleotides agree with TRBD2. V was pared by 2 bases and J by 0 bases, with 2 bases of the junction left unmatched. Germline CDR1 reads SNHLY; CDR2 reads FYNNEI. The CDR3 contains 15 residues. The DNA for the CDR3 is TGTGCCAGCAGTGAACGGGACTACAGCACAGATACGCAGTATTTT. Amino acids: CASSERDYSTDTQYF.

The chain carries TRBV10-2 and TRBJ1-1; 8 positions agree with TRBD1. Looked up from germline, CDR1 is WSHSY and CDR2 is SAAADI. The CDR3 totals 15 residues. Losses at the gene ends were 3 bases for V and 2 bases for J; bases not matched to a gene: 5. CDR3 DNA: TGCGCCAGCAGTGACTCCGGGACAGGTAACACTGAAGCTTTCTTT. Protein sequence: CASSDSGTGNTEAFF.

This clonotype was counted many times. The V call is TRBV5-1, the J call TRBJ2-3, with D uncertain. Trimming removed 4 bases at V and 6 bases at J, with 9 bases between. The germline CDR1 and CDR2 sequences are SGHRS and YFSETQ. The length of the CDR3 is 12 residues. CDR3 DNA sequence: TGCGCCAGCAGCCTTAGACCGGATACGCAGTATTTT. As protein: CASSLRPDTQYF.

This clonotype was seen at least ten times. The CDR3 DNA follows: TGCGCCAGCAGTGAATTTGGTAATCGATACAATGAGCAGTTCTTC. The encoded protein is CASSEFGNRYNEQFF. V and J are TRBV10-2 and TRBJ2-1; the D is unclear. This CDR3 region has 15 residues. Germline CDR1 is WSHSY and CDR2 is SAAADI. V lost 3 bases and J lost 4, with 13 bases in between.

The chain combines TRBV5-5 with TRBJ1-2; 9 nucleotides match TRBD1. V lost 2 bases and J lost 5; bases outside the gene matches: 4. CDR1 is SGHKS, CDR2 YYEKEE, per germline (reference sequence). The CDR3 has 14 residues. CDR3 protein: CASSFGTGLYGYTF. CDR3 nucleotide sequence: TGTGCCAGCAGCTTCGGGACAGGGCTTTATGGCTACACCTTC.

V usage is TRBV7-9 and J usage is TRBJ1-6; maybe TRBD1 (5 bases). The CDR3 has 15 residues. The V gene lost 4 bases and the J gene lost 10 bases, with 17 bases spanning the gap. Germline V lookup: CDR1 SEHNR, CDR2 FQNEAQ (reference sequence). In DNA form, the CDR3 reads TGTGCCAGCAGCTCACAGGACCCCCTAAGGTCACCCCTCCACTTT. This sequence encodes CASSSQDPLRSPLHF.

This clonotype was counted many times. The chain is built from TRBV12-3 or TRBV12-4 and TRBJ2-7; D call uncertain. V lost 1 base and J 0 bases, leaving 7 bases between the germline ends. This CDR3 has 14 amino acids. This chain's CDR3 is CASSLVRSSYEQYF. CDR3 DNA sequence: TGTGCCAGCAGTTTAGTTCGCAGCTCCTACGAGCAGTACTTC.

This clonotype was seen a few times. The rearrangement uses TRBV9 and TRBJ2-2; D perhaps matches TRBD1 (6 bases). The CDR3 is 13 amino acids. The germline CDR1 and CDR2 sequences are SGDLS and YYNGEE. Trimming shortened V by 8 bases and J by 3 bases, and 11 bases separated the two germline ends. The CDR3, as DNA: TGTGCCAGTGACAGGACATACACCGGGGAGCTGTTTTTT. As protein: CASDRTYTGELFF.

The J gene is TRBJ1-2, the V gene TRBV18; 8 positions agree with TRBD1. V was clipped by 3 bases and J by 8 bases; unmatched bases: 5. The CDR3 has 13 amino acids. Germline CDR1 reads KGHSH; CDR2 reads LQKENI. The CDR3 protein is CASSPDRAGGYTF. In DNA, the CDR3 is TGTGCCAGCTCACCGGACAGGGCGGGGGGCTACACCTTC.

In its sample, this clonotype was seen a few times. The chain has TRBV24-1 and TRBJ2-1, with D maybe TRBD2 (5 bases). The V end lost 7 bases, the J end lost 7 bases, and 13 bases lay between the germline ends. The CDR3 is made up of 13 amino acids. Looked up from germline, CDR1 is KGHDR and CDR2 is SFDVKD. In nucleotides, the CDR3 is TGTGCCACCAGGGCCCGGACGGGAAATGAGCAGTTCTTC. It translates to CATRARTGNEQFF.

The J gene is TRBJ2-1, the V gene TRBV6-1; TRBD1 matches at 8 bases. J was trimmed by 0 bases and V by 8 bases; bases with no gene match: 12. This CDR3 comprises 17 residues. Germline assignment: CDR1 MNHNS and CDR2 SASEGT. CDR3 coding DNA: TGTGCCAGCGGGACAGGCCGGTTCTCGAGCTCCTACAATGAGCAGTTCTTC. Amino acid sequence: CASGTGRFSSSYNEQFF.

This clonotype came up a few times. The rearrangement links TRBV24-1 to TRBJ2-3; 7 bases map to TRBD1. This CDR3 has 16 residues. The germline V gene encodes CDR1 KGHDR and CDR2 SFDVKD. Losses at the gene ends were 0 bases for V and 2 bases for J; bases not matched to a gene: 4. In DNA form, the CDR3 reads TGTGCCACCAGTGATTTGGACAGGGCGACCACAGATACGCAGTATTTT. Its translation: CATSDLDRATTDTQYF.

The genes are TRBV27 and TRBJ2-1, with TRBD2 matching over 10 bases. This CDR3 is built from 17 residues. V dropped 5 bases and J dropped 9; count of bases not matched to a gene: 16. The germline V gene has CDR1 MNHEY and CDR2 SMNVEV (reference sequence). In DNA, the CDR3 is TGTGCCAGCAGTAATTTCCAGCGGGAGGGCCTCGGGGTTGAGCAGTTCTTC. It is translated as CASSNFQREGLGVEQFF.

This clonotype came up many times. V is TRBV10-3 and J is TRBJ2-3, with 12 bases identical to TRBD2. Germline loops: CDR1 ENHRY, CDR2 SYGVKD. The CDR3 extends over 17 amino acids. V lost 8 bases and J lost 2; bases outside the gene matches: 11. CDR3 loop: CAIGVPSGGAVTDTQYF. The DNA of the CDR3 is TGTGCCATCGGGGTACCTAGCGGGGGGGCCGTCACAGATACGCAGTATTTT.

The chain is built from TRBV5-6 and TRBJ2-7; 10 positions agree with TRBD2. This CDR3 contains 14 residues. Losses at the gene ends were 2 bases for V and 5 bases for J; bases not matched to a gene: 4. Germline CDR1 is SGHDT and CDR2 is YYEEEE. CDR3 coding DNA: TGTGCCAGCAGCTTTGGACTAGCGGCCGACGAGCAGTACTTC. Residues: CASSFGLAADEQYF.

The gene calls are TRBV9 and TRBJ2-1, with 7 positions matching TRBD2. This CDR3 contains 15 residues. Germline values: CDR1 SGDLS, CDR2 YYNGEE. V dropped 0 bases and J dropped 2; count of bases not matched to a gene: 2. CDR3 protein: CASSVVGGTYNEQFF. The DNA for the CDR3 is TGTGCCAGCAGCGTAGTCGGGGGGACCTACAATGAGCAGTTCTTC. The complete variable domain, with remaining parts taken from reference TRBV9 and TRBJ2-1, reads DSGVTQTPKHLITATGQRVTLRCSPRSGDLSVYWYQQSLDQGLQFLIQYYNGEERAKGNILERFSAQQFPDLHSELNLSSLELGDSALYFCASSVVGGTYNEQFFGPGTRLTVL.

This clonotype was observed many times. This sequence joins TRBV6-5 and TRBJ1-1; D remains unclear. Trimming took 2 bases from V and 5 from J, leaving 6 bases between them. There are 12 residues in the CDR3. From germline, CDR1 is MNHEY and CDR2 SVGAGI. For the CDR3, the DNA is TGTGCCAGCAGTTACGGTGGTACTGAAGCTTTCTTT. It codes for CASSYGGTEAFF.

This clonotype came up many times. This chain connects TRBV20-1 to TRBJ1-1; no firm D call. V lost 2 bases, J lost 1 base, and 8 bases lay in between. The CDR3 has 13 residues. The germline gives CDR1 DFQATT, CDR2 SNEGSKA (reference sequence). The CDR3 sequence is CSARLWENTEAFF. The CDR3 DNA is TGCAGTGCTAGATTATGGGAGAACACTGAAGCTTTCTTT.

Only a few counts were recorded for this clonotype. The rearrangement uses TRBV11-1 and TRBJ2-2; D unclear. The germline V gene has CDR1 SGHAT and CDR2 FQDESV (reference sequence). The CDR3 extends over 15 amino acids. Trimming removed 6 bases from V and 2 bases from J, with 13 bases in between. The CDR3 nucleotides read TGTGCCAGCAGTCGAGATCTCCCTAACACCGGGGAGCTGTTTTTT. Translated, it gives CASSRDLPNTGELFF.

This clonotype was recorded a few times. The chain combines TRBV5-4 with TRBJ2-3, with D perhaps matching TRBD2 (5 bases). The CDR3 consists of 16 residues. Per germline, CDR1 SGHNT and CDR2 YYREEE (reference sequence). V was shortened by 1 base and J by 2 bases, with 14 bases between the two germline ends. CDR3 nucleotide sequence: TGTGCCAGCAGCTTGTACTTGGCGGGCCTCACAGATACGCAGTATTTT. Amino acids: CASSLYLAGLTDTQYF.

This rearrangement joins TRBV11-2 to TRBJ2-7; 10 bases are a match to TRBD2. This CDR3 is 18 amino acids long. Unmatched junction bases numbered 10, after V lost 1 base and J lost 1 base. CDR1 is SGHAT and CDR2 is FQNNGV in the germline V gene. The CDR3 sequence is CASSLGGLAGAFSYEQYF. The DNA of the CDR3 is TGTGCCAGCAGCTTAGGGGGGCTAGCGGGGGCTTTTTCCTACGAGCAGTACTTC.

The table lists this clonotype with a few counts. This sequence joins TRBV7-6 and TRBJ1-5; D call uncertain. The germline gives CDR1 SGHVS, CDR2 FNYEAQ. Trimming shortened V by 4 bases and J by 7 bases, and 8 bases separated the two germline ends. The CDR3 runs to 12 residues. The DNA for the CDR3 is TGTGCCAGCAGCTCCCCGGAACAGCCCCAGCATTTT. It is translated as CASSSPEQPQHF.

The rearrangement joins TRBV4-3 to TRBJ1-1; TRBD1 agrees at 9 bases. CDR3 size: 14 residues. J was trimmed by 4 bases and V by 4 bases; bases with no gene match: 4. The V gene's germline CDR1 is LGHNA and CDR2 YSLEER. CDR3 loop: CASSLHRGPTEAFF. Written as DNA, the CDR3 is TGCGCCAGCAGCCTCCACAGGGGGCCCACTGAAGCTTTCTTT.

This clonotype was seen at least ten times. The J gene is TRBJ1-2, the V gene TRBV12-3 or TRBV12-4; TRBD1 matches 9 bases. The CDR3 has 13 residues. J gave up 10 bases and V 6 bases, and 9 bases lay outside the gene matches. CDR3 sequence (DNA): TGTGCCAGCAGATCCGGGACAGGGCCGGACTACACCTTC. It translates to CASRSGTGPDYTF.

Only a few counts were recorded for this clonotype. This rearrangement joins TRBV12-3 or TRBV12-4 to TRBJ1-5; D gene ambiguous. There are 14 residues in the CDR3. V lost 5 bases, J lost 1 base, and 9 bases lay in between. This chain's CDR3 is CASSAINSNQPQHF. In nucleotides, the CDR3 is TGTGCCAGCAGTGCCATTAACAGCAATCAGCCCCAGCATTTT.